The present TCR beta chain was sequenced within a study of T cells expressing NK-cell markers (dated by TCRdb to about 2020). Broadly, across the study: TCR beta-chain repertoires were profiled in sorted CD3+CD56+NKG2C+, CD3+CD56+NKG2C- and CD3+CD56-NKG2C+ T-cell subsets from about 8 donors. Seven of the eight sequenced donors were HCMV-seropositive and one was HCMV-seronegative. Randomly selected healthy volunteers, three men and five women, were used as the eight sequenced donors. Libraries were sequenced as 2 x 150 bp reads on Illumina HiSeq 2000/2500, MiSeq or NextSeq.

Beyond this particular receptor, the publication reports: Whether the expanded NKG2C-expressing T cell clones were specific for HCMV antigens remained unclear. Those dominant clonotypes were again the most abundant among CD3+CD56-NKG2C+ cells in a few donors, at about 25-60.1%. In six donors, the dominant CD3+CD56+NKG2C+ clonotypes were found to rank among the top 10 CD8+ clonotypes and to make up 1.0-7.0% of CD8+ T cells.

Sequencing was performed on an Illumina HiSeq 2000. TCR beta cDNA libraries were prepared using 5'RACE template switching, which introduced a universal primer site and unique molecular identifiers. cDNA synthesis was primed from the TCR beta constant segment, followed by two successive PCR amplification steps. The original pipeline was this. Reads were demultiplexed and grouped by UMI with MIGEC, and clonotypes were assembled and quantified with MiTCR. To exclude erroneous sequences, any TCR cDNA sequence not supported by at least two reads was discarded. The tcR package was used for downstream repertoire analysis, and clonotypes were matched between fractions using CDR3 nucleotide sequence together with V segment. VDJmatch was used to annotate antigen specificity against VDJdb, with one amino acid substitution in CDR3 permitted. TCRdb reprocessed the raw reads; every CDR3 protein sequence is a single record, and DNA is not supplied. TCRdb, not the authors, supplied the V and J calls. The table held for this sample gives 550,000 to 600,000 distinct CDR3 sequences. Roughly 3.5% of the sample lies in the top ten.

HCMV-specific IgG was detected in serum with a commercial ELISA kit to determine HCMV serostatus. Peripheral blood mononuclear cells were isolated from blood by Ficoll density gradient centrifugation. Turning to this clonotype: The target of this receptor is not known.

CDR1 and CDR2, per the germline V gene, are LGHNA and YNFKEQ. Including cysteine and phenylalanine, the CDR3 has 16 amino acids. DNA for this receptor is not on file. The source material was blood T cells: a sorted CD56 or NKG2C T cell subset, CD4+ or CD8+ T cells, or bulk PBMC T cells (not recorded which). This chain joins TRBV4-2 to TRBJ2-1; the D gene TCRdb calls, TRBD2, cannot be checked with no DNA. This clonotype was obtained from a man aged 18 to 35 in good health. Donor details come from another sample of the same person, matched by shared clones. The CDR3 reads as follows: CASSHLGREVTDEQFF.